This is a list of T cell receptor beta chains from one sample in a study of a mutant IDH1 vaccine in newly diagnosed glioma. Profiled with immunoSEQ multiplex PCR; TCRdb holds only in-frame clones, not every one. The table shows approximately 66,000 clones, with approximately 80% occurring only once. These TCRs' antigens remain unknown. This material consisted of PBMCs, taken from a glioma patient whose treatment included an IDH1 peptide vaccine. The source is a man between 18 and 29 years old with glioma. Both conserved end residues are part of each CDR3. Each record gives: J gene, D gene, V gene, clone size, CDR3 protein, CDR3 DNA. A D gene is named only where the DNA matches it firmly. Size values are once, few and many counts, or a class for expanded clones, and some rows have none.

TRBJ2-7 - TRBV5-1 - CASSLGVDYEQYF TGCGCCAGCAGCTTGGGGGTCGACTACGAGCAGTACTTC
TRBJ1-1 TRBD1 TRBV28 - CATAEGAWTEAFF TGTGCCACCGCAGAGGGGGCTTGGACTGAAGCTTTCTTT
TRBJ1-6 - TRBV6-5 - CASQVMSYNSPLHF TGTGCCAGCCAGGTGATGTCCTATAATTCACCCCTCCACTTT
TRBJ2-1 TRBD1 TRBV4-2 - CASSTWDREQFF TGTGCCAGCAGCACTTGGGACAGGGAGCAGTTCTTC
TRBJ2-3 - TRBV9 once CASSPSGGGSTDTQYF TGTGCCAGCAGCCCCTCGGGGGGCGGGAGTACAGATACGCAGTATTTT
TRBJ2-7 TRBD2 TRBV27 once CASSLGTSYEQYF TGTGCCAGCAGTTTAGGGACTAGCTACGAGCAGTACTTC
TRBJ1-1 - TRBV7-8 few CASSLTSRYTEAFF TGTGCCAGCAGCTTAACTTCTCGGTACACTGAAGCTTTCTTT
TRBJ1-2 - TRBV5-1 - CASSLTANYGYTF TGCGCCAGCAGCTTGACAGCAAACTATGGTTACACCTTC
TRBJ1-2 TRBD1 TRBV9 - CASSVVSRGRDGYTF TGTGCCAGCAGCGTAGTCTCCAGGGGGCGGGATGGCTACACCTTC
TRBJ1-2 - TRBV7-2 - CASSLASSSNIYGYTF TGTGCCAGCAGCTTAGCGTCCTCTTCGAATATCTATGGCTACACCTTC
TRBJ1-2 - TRBV7-9 - CASSLGQGRPYGYTF TGTGCCAGCAGCTTAGGGCAGGGGAGGCCCTATGGCTACACCTTC
TRBJ1-2 - TRBV10-3 - CAISEWGTGYTF TGTGCCATCAGTGAGTGGGGAACAGGCTACACCTTC
TRBJ2-7 - TRBV4-1 - CASSLGFTPGHPSYEQYF TGCGCCAGCAGCCTCGGATTCACTCCGGGACATCCTTCCTACGAGCAGTACTTC
TRBJ1-6 - TRBV19 - CASSIGVRGNSPLHF TGTGCCAGTAGTATAGGTGTGCGGGGTAATTCACCCCTCCACTTT
TRBJ1-2 TRBD1 TRBV19 - CASSMGTGDSYGYTF TGTGCCAGTAGTATGGGGACAGGGGATTCGTATGGCTACACCTTC
TRBJ2-1 TRBD2 TRBV2 - CASSESLAGGDNEQFF TGTGCCAGCAGTGAAAGCCTAGCGGGAGGGGACAATGAGCAGTTCTTC
TRBJ2-1 - TRBV2 few CASSADSSYNEQFF TGTGCCAGCAGTGCGGACAGTTCCTACAATGAGCAGTTCTTC
TRBJ1-1 TRBD1 TRBV11-2 - CASSIGQGGTEAFF TGTGCCAGCAGCATCGGACAGGGGGGCACTGAAGCTTTCTTT
TRBJ1-2 TRBD1 TRBV11-3 - CASSPGQDNYGYTF TGTGCCAGCAGCCCCGGACAGGATAACTATGGCTACACCTTC
TRBJ1-2 - TRBV4-3 - CASSQDPRDNYGYTF TGCGCCAGCAGCCAAGACCCCAGGGACAACTATGGCTACACCTTC
TRBJ1-1 - TRBV4-3 - CASSRSTQGMNTEAFF TGCGCCAGCAGTCGTTCAACTCAGGGTATGAACACTGAAGCTTTCTTT
TRBJ1-2 TRBD1 TRBV5-6 once CASSLAGGQGKYGYTF TGTGCCAGCAGCTTAGCAGGGGGACAGGGGAAGTATGGCTACACCTTC
TRBJ2-7 - TRBV7-9 - CASSSGKDPSYEQYF TGTGCCAGCAGCTCTGGGAAGGACCCGTCCTACGAGCAGTACTTC
TRBJ2-1 TRBD2 TRBV5-4 - CASSKPGLADNEQFF TGTGCCAGCAGCAAACCGGGACTAGCGGACAATGAGCAGTTCTTC
TRBJ1-1 - TRBV19 - CATARWGTEAFF TGTGCCACCGCGAGGTGGGGGACTGAAGCTTTCTTT
TRBJ1-1 - TRBV7-3 few CASSPSPGNTEAFF TGTGCCAGCAGTCCCTCGCCGGGTAACACTGAAGCTTTCTTT
TRBJ1-1 - TRBV11-2 - CASSLVTPPTEAFF TGTGCCAGCAGCTTAGTGACGCCCCCCACTGAAGCTTTCTTT
TRBJ2-7 - TRBV5-4 - CASSLGGTTSYEQYF TGTGCCAGCAGCTTGGGCGGGACAACCTCCTACGAGCAGTACTTC
TRBJ2-7 TRBD1 TRBV7-6 - CASSSLGQNYEQYF TGTGCCAGCAGCTCGTTGGGACAGAACTACGAGCAGTACTTC
TRBJ2-2 TRBD1 TRBV18 - CASSSQLTGVNTGELFF TGTGCCAGCTCATCTCAATTGACAGGGGTAAACACCGGGGAGCTGTTTTTT
TRBJ2-1 TRBD2 TRBV27 - CASSPFRTSGIYNEQFF TGTGCCAGCAGTCCCTTTCGGACTAGCGGGATTTACAATGAGCAGTTCTTC
TRBJ2-5 - TRBV7-7 - CASSLGARVETQYF TGTGCTAGCAGCTTAGGGGCCAGGGTGGAGACCCAGTACTTC
TRBJ1-1 TRBD1 TRBV5-8 - CASSTTGQGRTEAFF TGTGCCAGCAGCACCACGGGACAGGGAAGGACTGAAGCTTTCTTT
TRBJ2-5 TRBD2 TRBV29-1 - CSVDGTSGGVETQYF TGCAGCGTCGACGGGACTAGCGGGGGTGTTGAGACCCAGTACTTC
TRBJ2-1 - TRBV6-6 - CASSYSGGSYNEQFF TGTGCCAGCAGTTACTCGGGGGGCTCCTACAATGAGCAGTTCTTC
TRBJ1-2 - TRBV30 - CAWRVTAYGYTF TGTGCCTGGAGAGTTACTGCGTATGGCTACACCTTC
TRBJ1-1 TRBD1 TRBV18 - CASSPVETGGANTEAFF TGTGCCAGCTCACCAGTAGAGACAGGGGGCGCGAACACTGAAGCTTTCTTT
TRBJ2-5 - TRBV10-3 - CAISVWLQETQYF TGTGCCATCAGTGTTTGGCTCCAAGAGACCCAGTACTTC
TRBJ2-7 TRBD1 TRBV28 - CASSSGSGGSYEQYF TGTGCCAGCAGTTCAGGCTCAGGGGGTTCCTACGAGCAGTACTTC
TRBJ1-2 - TRBV6-5 medium-sized CASSYSGRAGYGYTF TGTGCCAGCAGTTACTCGGGGCGGGCCGGGTATGGCTACACCTTC
TRBJ2-5 TRBD2 TRBV11-3 - CASSPSGASGSFETQYF TGTGCCAGCAGCCCGTCGGGGGCTAGCGGGAGTTTTGAGACCCAGTACTTC
TRBJ1-2 TRBD1 TRBV7-9 - CASSREGANYGYTF TGTGCCAGCAGTCGTGAGGGGGCGAACTATGGCTACACCTTC
TRBJ1-2 - TRBV18 - CASSPLGGDGYTF TGTGCCAGCTCACCACTCGGGGGGGATGGCTACACCTTC
TRBJ1-5 TRBD1 TRBV4-1 few CASSQGDSIGQPQHF TGCGCCAGCAGCCAAGGGGACAGTATAGGCCAGCCCCAGCATTTT
TRBJ2-7 - TRBV4-2 - CASSHREKQYF TGTGCCAGCAGCCATCGGGAGAAGCAGTACTTC
TRBJ2-1 - TRBV29-1 - CSVGRGSAYNEQFF TGCAGCGTTGGTCGGGGGAGCGCCTACAATGAGCAGTTCTTC
TRBJ2-3 - TRBV6-4 few CASSDPGRTDTQYF TGTGCCAGCAGTGATCCGGGACGAACAGATACGCAGTATTTT
TRBJ2-1 TRBD2 TRBV7-9 - CASSPLAGGTNEQFF TGTGCCAGCAGCCCCCTAGCGGGGGGGACTAATGAGCAGTTCTTC